This T cell receptor (beta chain) originates from a study of cytomegalovirus exposure and HLA in healthy donors. Study information: An analysis done earlier identified approximately 120 million unique TCR beta sequences from roughly 190 million T cells. The study, taken as a whole, reports: Within an earlier analysis, most TCR beta V segments proved productive either about 87% or about 30% of the time. As confirmed in vitro, a few CMV-associated chains were specific for CMV antigens.

Donors consisted of healthy bone marrow donors. Of note for this clone: Its antigen is undetermined.

The germline V gene has CDR1 SGHDN and CDR2 FVKESK. V dropped 3 bases and J dropped 3; count of bases not matched to a gene: 8. The CDR3 is 16 amino acids. Use of 60 Vbeta and 13 Jbeta primers characterized the PCR. The table came from immunoSEQ multiplex PCR; TCRdb's copy has only in-frame clones and leaves some out. The sample lists 160,000 or so clones; roughly 80% were seen once. This TCR derives from a woman between 25 and 40 years old in good health and CMV-seronegative. Sequencing input: PBMCs. V usage is TRBV14 and J usage is TRBJ2-1; TRBD1 matches 7 bases. The CDR3 bases are TGTGCCAGCAGCCAGCTTTCAGGGGGTCTCTACAATGAGCAGTTCTTC. It codes for CASSQLSGGLYNEQFF.